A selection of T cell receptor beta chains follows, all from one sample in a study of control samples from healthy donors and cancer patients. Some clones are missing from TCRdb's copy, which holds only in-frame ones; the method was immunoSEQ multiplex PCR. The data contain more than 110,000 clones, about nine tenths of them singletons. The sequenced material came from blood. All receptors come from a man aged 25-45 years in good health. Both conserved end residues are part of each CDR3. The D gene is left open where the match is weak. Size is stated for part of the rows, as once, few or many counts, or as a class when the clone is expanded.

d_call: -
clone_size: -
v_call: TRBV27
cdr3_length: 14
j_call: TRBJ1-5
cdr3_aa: CASNLQGGNQPQHF
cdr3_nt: TGTGCCAGCAATCTACAGGGTGGCAATCAGCCCCAGCATTTT

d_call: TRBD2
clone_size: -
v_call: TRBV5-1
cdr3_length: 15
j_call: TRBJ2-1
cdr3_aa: CASSRTSGAYNEQFF
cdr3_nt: TGCGCCAGCAGCCGGACTAGCGGGGCCTACAATGAGCAGTTCTTC

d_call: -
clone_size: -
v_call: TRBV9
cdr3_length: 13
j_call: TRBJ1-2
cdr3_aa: CASSPRTSYGYTF
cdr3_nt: TGTGCCAGCAGCCCCCGAACGAGCTATGGCTACACCTTC

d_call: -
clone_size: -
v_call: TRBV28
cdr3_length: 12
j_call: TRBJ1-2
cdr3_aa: CATLDSNYGYTF
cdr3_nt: TGTGCCACCCTAGACTCTAACTATGGCTACACCTTC

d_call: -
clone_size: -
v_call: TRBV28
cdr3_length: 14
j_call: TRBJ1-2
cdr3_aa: CASSRTLGAGGYTF
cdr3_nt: TGTGCCAGCAGCCGAACCCTGGGGGCGGGTGGCTACACCTTC

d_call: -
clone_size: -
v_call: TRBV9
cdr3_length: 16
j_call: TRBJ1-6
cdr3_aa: CASSPSIYSYNSPLHF
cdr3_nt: TGTGCCAGCAGCCCCTCCATTTACTCCTATAATTCACCCCTCCACTTT

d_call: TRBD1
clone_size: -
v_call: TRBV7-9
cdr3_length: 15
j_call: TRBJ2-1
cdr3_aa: CASSSSGTGYNEQFF
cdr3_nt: TGTGCCAGCAGCTCCTCCGGGACAGGGTACAATGAGCAGTTCTTC

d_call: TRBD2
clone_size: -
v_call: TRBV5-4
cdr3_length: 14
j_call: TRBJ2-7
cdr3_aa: CASSPGGSEYEQYF
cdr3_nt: TGTGCCAGCAGCCCGGGGGGGAGCGAATACGAGCAGTACTTC

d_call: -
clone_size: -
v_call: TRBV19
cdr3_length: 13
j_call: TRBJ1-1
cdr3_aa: CASSVGGVTEAFF
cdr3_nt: TGTGCCAGTAGCGTCGGGGGGGTCACTGAAGCTTTCTTT

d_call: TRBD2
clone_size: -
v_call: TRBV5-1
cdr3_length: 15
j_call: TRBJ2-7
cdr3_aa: CASSQTSGSTYEQYF
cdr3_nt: TGCGCCAGCAGTCAGACTAGCGGGAGTACCTACGAGCAGTACTTC

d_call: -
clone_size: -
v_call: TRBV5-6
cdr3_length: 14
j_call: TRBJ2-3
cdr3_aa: CASSWVGGTDTQYF
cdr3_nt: TGTGCCAGCAGCTGGGTTGGGGGAACAGATACGCAGTATTTT

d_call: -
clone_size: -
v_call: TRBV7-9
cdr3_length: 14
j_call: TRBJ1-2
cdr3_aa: CASSPSGDSYGYTF
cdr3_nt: TGTGCCAGCAGCCCTTCAGGGGACTCCTATGGCTACACCTTC

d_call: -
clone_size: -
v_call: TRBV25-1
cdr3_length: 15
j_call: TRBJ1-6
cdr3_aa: CASSELPGSNSPLHF
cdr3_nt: TGTGCCAGCAGTGAATTGCCAGGGTCCAATTCACCCCTCCACTTT

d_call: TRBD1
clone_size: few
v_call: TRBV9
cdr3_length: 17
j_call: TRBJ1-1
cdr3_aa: CASSVGTGGFTNTEAFF
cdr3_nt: TGTGCCAGCAGCGTGGGGACAGGGGGGTTTACGAACACTGAAGCTTTCTTT

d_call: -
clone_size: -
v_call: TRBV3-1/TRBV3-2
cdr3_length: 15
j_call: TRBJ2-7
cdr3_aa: CASSWADRPAYEQYF
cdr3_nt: TGTGCCAGCAGCTGGGCCGACCGACCCGCCTACGAGCAGTACTTC

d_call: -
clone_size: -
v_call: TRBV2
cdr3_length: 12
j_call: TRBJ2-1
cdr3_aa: CASSEQGYEQFF
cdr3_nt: TGTGCCAGCAGCGAACAGGGTTATGAGCAGTTCTTC

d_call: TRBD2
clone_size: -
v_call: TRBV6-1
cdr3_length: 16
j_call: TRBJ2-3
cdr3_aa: CASSATGTSGSDTQYF
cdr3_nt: TGTGCCAGCAGTGCGACCGGGACTAGCGGTTCAGATACGCAGTATTTT

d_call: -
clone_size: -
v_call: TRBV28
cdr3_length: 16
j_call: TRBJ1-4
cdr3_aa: CASTTWDISTNEKLFF
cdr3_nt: TGTGCCAGCACGACCTGGGACATTTCAACTAATGAAAAACTGTTTTTT

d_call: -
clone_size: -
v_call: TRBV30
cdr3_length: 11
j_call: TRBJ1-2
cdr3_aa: CAWRREPGYTF
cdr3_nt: TGTGCCTGGAGGAGGGAGCCTGGCTACACCTTC

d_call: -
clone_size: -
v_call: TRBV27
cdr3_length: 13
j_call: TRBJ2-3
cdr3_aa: CASRELGTDTQYF
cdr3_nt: TGTGCCAGCAGGGAACTTGGCACAGATACGCAGTATTTT

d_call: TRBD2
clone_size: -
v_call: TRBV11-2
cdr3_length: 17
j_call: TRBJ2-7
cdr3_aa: CASNIGGTSGIPYEQYF
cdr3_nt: TGTGCCAGCAACATAGGAGGGACTAGCGGAATCCCCTACGAGCAGTACTTC

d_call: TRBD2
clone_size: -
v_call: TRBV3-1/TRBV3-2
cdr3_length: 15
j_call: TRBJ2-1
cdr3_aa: CASRADASGRNEQFF
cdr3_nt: TGTGCCAGCAGGGCTGACGCTAGCGGGAGGAATGAGCAGTTCTTC

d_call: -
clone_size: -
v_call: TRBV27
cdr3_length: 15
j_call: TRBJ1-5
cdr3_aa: CASRSSHYSNQPQHF
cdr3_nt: TGTGCCAGCAGAAGTTCACACTATAGCAATCAGCCCCAGCATTTT

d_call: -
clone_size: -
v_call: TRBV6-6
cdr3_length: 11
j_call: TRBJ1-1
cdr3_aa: CASRRDTEAFF
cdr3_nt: TGTGCCAGCAGACGGGACACTGAAGCTTTCTTT

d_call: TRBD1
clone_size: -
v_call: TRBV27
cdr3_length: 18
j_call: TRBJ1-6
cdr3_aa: CASRWGDRGSSYNSPLHF
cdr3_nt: TGTGCCAGCAGATGGGGTGACAGGGGGAGTTCCTATAATTCACCCCTCCACTTT

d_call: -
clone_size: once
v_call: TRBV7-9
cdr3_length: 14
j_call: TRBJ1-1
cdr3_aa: CASSPRSGNTEAFF
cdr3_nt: TGTGCCAGCAGTCCACGGTCGGGTAACACTGAAGCTTTCTTT

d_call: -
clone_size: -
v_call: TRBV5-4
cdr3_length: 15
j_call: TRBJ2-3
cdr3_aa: CASSLARESTDTQYF
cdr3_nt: TGTGCCAGCAGCTTGGCCCGGGAGAGCACAGATACGCAGTATTTT

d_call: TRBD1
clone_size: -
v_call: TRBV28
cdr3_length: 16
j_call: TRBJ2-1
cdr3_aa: CASSFFPGQGFNEQFF
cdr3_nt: TGTGCCAGCAGTTTTTTTCCGGGACAGGGATTCAATGAGCAGTTCTTC

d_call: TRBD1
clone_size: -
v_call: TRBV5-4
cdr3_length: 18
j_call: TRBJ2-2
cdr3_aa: CASSLAPPGQGARGELFF
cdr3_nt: TGTGCCAGCAGCTTGGCCCCTCCGGGACAGGGGGCGCGAGGGGAGCTGTTTTTT

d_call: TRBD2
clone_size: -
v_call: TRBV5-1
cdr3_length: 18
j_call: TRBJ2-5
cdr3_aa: CASSFFSSGRVSRETQYF
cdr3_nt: TGCGCCAGCAGCTTTTTCTCTAGCGGGAGGGTATCGAGAGAGACCCAGTACTTC

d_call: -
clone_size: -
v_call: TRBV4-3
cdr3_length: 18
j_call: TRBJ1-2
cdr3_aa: CASSQDFPPRGRRDGYTF
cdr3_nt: TGCGCCAGCAGCCAAGATTTCCCCCCCAGAGGAAGGAGGGATGGCTACACCTTC

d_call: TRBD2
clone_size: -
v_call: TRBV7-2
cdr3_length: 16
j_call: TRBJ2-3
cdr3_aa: CASSLNLGGTTDTQYF
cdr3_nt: TGTGCCAGCAGCTTAAATTTGGGGGGGACCACAGATACGCAGTATTTT

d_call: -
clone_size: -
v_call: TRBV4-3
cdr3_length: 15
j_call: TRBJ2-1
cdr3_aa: CASSQVRELYNEQFF
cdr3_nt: TGCGCCAGCAGCCAAGTTCGGGAGCTCTACAATGAGCAGTTCTTC

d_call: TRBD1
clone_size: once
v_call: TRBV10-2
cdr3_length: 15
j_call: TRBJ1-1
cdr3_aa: CASSGYGQGNTEAFF
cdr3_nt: TGCGCCAGCAGTGGATACGGACAGGGTAACACTGAAGCTTTCTTT

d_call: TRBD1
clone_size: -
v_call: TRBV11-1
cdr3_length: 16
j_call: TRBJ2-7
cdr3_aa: CASSLSSGTGFYEQYF
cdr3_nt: TGTGCCAGCAGCTTATCCTCCGGGACAGGGTTCTACGAGCAGTACTTC

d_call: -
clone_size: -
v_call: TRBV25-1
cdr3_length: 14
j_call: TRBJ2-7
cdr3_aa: CASSDRGARYEQYF
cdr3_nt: TGTGCCAGCAGTGACAGGGGGGCCCGGTACGAGCAGTACTTC

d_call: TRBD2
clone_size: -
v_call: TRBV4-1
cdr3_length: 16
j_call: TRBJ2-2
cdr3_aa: CASSQQSGRASGELFF
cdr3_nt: TGCGCCAGCAGCCAACAAAGCGGGAGGGCCTCCGGGGAGCTGTTTTTT

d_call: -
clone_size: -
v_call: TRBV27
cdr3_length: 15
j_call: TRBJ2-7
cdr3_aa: CASSLGITGTYEQYF
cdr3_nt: TGTGCCAGCAGTTTAGGAATCACAGGGACCTACGAGCAGTACTTC

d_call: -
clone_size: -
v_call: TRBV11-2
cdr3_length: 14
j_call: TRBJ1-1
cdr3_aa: CASSLVYSNTEAFF
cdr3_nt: TGTGCCAGCAGCTTAGTATACTCGAACACTGAAGCTTTCTTT

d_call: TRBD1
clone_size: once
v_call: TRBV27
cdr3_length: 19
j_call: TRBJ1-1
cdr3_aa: CASSLLGTGVTPMNTEAFF
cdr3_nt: TGTGCCAGCAGTTTACTTGGGACAGGGGTGACTCCGATGAACACTGAAGCTTTCTTT

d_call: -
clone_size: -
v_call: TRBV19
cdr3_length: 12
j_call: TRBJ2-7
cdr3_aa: CASSGDRGEQYF
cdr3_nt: TGTGCCAGTAGTGGGGATCGCGGCGAGCAGTACTTC

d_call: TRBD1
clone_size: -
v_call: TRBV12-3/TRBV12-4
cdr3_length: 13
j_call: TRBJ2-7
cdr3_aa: CASSRGQGYEQYF
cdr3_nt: TGTGCCAGCAGCCGTGGACAGGGGTACGAGCAGTACTTC

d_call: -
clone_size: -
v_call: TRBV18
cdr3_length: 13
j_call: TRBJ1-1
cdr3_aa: CASSPPKPAEAFF
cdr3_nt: TGTGCCAGCTCACCCCCCAAACCCGCTGAAGCTTTCTTT

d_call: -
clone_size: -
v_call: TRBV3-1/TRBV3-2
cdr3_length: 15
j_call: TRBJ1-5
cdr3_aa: CASSQGVGGNQPQHF
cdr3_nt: TGTGCCAGCAGCCAAGGGGTAGGGGGCAATCAGCCCCAGCATTTT

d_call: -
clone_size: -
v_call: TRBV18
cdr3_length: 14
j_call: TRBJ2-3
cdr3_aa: CASSTRRGTDTQYF
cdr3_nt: TGTGCCAGCTCAACTAGGAGGGGCACAGATACGCAGTATTTT

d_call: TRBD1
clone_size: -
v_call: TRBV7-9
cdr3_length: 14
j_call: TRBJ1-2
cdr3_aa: CASSRTGGADGYTF
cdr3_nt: TGTGCCAGCAGCCGTACAGGGGGCGCGGATGGCTACACCTTC

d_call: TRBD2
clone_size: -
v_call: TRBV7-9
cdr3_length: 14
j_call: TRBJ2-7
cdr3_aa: CASSPSGRAIEQYF
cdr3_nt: TGTGCCAGCAGCCCGAGCGGGAGGGCCATTGAGCAGTACTTC

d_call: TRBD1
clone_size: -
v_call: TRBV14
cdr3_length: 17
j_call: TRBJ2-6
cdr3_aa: CASSIRTGDPGANVLTF
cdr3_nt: TGTGCCAGCAGCATTCGGACAGGGGATCCTGGGGCCAACGTCCTGACTTTC

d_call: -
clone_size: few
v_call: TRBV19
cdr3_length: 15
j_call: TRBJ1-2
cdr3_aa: CASSISPEGSSGYTF
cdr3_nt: TGTGCCAGTAGTATCTCCCCTGAGGGATCGAGCGGCTACACCTTC

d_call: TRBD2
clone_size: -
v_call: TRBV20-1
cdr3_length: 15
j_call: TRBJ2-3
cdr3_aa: CSASSGSGRLDTQYF
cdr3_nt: TGCAGTGCTAGTTCAGGTAGCGGGAGATTAGATACGCAGTATTTT

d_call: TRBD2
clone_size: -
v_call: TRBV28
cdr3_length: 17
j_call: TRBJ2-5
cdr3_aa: CASSLVGSGRARETQYF
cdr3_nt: TGTGCCAGCAGCCTAGTGGGGAGCGGGAGGGCCAGGGAGACCCAGTACTTC

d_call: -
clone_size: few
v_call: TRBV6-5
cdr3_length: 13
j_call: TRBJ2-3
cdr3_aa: CASSFPPRDTQYF
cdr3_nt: TGTGCCAGCAGTTTCCCGCCGCGAGATACGCAGTATTTT

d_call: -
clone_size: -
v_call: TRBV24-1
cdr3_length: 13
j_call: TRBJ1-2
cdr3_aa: CARSGELHYGYTF
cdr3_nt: TGTGCCCGAAGTGGAGAACTCCACTATGGCTACACCTTC

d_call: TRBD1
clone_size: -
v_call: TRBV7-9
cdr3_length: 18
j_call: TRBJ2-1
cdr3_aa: CASSMGQGMHPSYNEQFF
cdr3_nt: TGTGCCAGCAGCATGGGACAGGGAATGCACCCCTCCTACAATGAGCAGTTCTTC

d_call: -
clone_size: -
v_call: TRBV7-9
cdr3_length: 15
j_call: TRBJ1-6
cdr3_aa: CASSLVSGFGSPLHF
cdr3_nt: TGTGCCAGCAGCTTAGTATCTGGGTTCGGCTCACCCCTCCACTTT

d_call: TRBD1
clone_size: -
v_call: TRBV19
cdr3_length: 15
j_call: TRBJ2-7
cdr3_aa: CASSPRQGPTYEQYF
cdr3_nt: TGTGCCAGTAGTCCCCGACAGGGGCCAACCTACGAGCAGTACTTC

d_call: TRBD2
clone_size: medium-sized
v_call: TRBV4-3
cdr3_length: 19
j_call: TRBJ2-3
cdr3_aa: CASSPQRGEKEKSTDTQYF
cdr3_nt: TGCGCCAGCAGCCCACAGCGGGGAGAAAAAGAAAAAAGCACAGATACGCAGTATTTT

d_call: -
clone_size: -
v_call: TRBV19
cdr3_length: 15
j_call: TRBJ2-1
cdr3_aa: CASSPIADVYNEQFF
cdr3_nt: TGTGCCAGTAGTCCCATAGCAGACGTCTACAATGAGCAGTTCTTC

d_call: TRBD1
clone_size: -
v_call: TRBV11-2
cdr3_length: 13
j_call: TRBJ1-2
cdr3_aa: CASSLTGGYGYTF
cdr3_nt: TGTGCCAGCAGCTTAACAGGGGGCTATGGCTACACCTTC

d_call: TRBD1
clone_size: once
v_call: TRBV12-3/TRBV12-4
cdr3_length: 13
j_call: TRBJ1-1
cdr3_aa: CASSLGTGSEAFF
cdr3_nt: TGTGCCAGCAGTTTGGGGACAGGGAGTGAAGCTTTCTTT